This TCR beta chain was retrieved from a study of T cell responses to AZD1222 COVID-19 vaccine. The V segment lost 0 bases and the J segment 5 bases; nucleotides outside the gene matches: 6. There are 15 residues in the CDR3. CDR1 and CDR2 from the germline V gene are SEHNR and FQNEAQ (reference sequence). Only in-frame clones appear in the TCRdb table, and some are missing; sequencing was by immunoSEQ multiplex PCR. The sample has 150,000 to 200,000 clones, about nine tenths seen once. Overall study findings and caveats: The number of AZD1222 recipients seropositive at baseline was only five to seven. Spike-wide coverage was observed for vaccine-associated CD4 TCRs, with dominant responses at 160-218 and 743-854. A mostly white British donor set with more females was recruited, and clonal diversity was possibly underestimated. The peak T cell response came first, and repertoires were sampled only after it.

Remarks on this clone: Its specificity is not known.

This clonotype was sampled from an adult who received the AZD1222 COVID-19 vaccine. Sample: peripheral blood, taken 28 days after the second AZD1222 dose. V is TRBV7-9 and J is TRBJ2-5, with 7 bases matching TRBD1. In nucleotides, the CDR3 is TGTGCCAGCAGCTTAGCGACAGGGCAGCAGGAGACCCAGTACTTC. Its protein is CASSLATGQQETQYF.